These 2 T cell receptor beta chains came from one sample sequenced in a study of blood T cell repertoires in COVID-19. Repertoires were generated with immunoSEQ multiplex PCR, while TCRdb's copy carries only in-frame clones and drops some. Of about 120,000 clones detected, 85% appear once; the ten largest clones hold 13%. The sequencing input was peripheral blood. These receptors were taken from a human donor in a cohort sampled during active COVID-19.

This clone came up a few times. CDR3 loop: CASSQSRQGYYGYTF. The CDR3 DNA reads TGTGCCAGCAGCCAATCTAGACAGGGGTACTATGGCTACACCTTC. The chain has TRBV16 and TRBJ1-2; TRBD1 matches at 8 bases. V shed 0 bases, J shed 3 bases, and the junction held 3 bases outside the gene matches. CDR1 and CDR2 (germline): KGHSY, FQNENV. CDR3 length: 15 amino acids.

CDR3 in amino acids: CASRDEQNSNQPQHF. CDR3 nucleotide sequence: TGTGCCAGCAGAGACGAACAGAATAGCAATCAGCCCCAGCATTTT. The chain couples TRBV2 to TRBJ1-5; D gene uncertain. Trimming left V 6 bases short and J 0 bases short, with 12 bases between. This CDR3 has 15 amino acids. Germline loops: CDR1 SNHLY, CDR2 FYNNEI.